This T cell receptor (beta chain) was captured in a study of shared clonotypes between healthy human individuals. The study, taken as a whole, reports: Donor scarcity curtailed the genetic and exposure-history diversity represented herein. Rarefaction revealed incomplete sorted-subset sequencing despite large depth.

A note on this clone: Its antigen remains unknown.

This CDR3 comprises 14 residues. Between the trimmed V and J ends, which lost 9 bases and 6 bases, there was a span of 20 bases. The germline gives CDR1 SNHLY, CDR2 FYNNEI. Naive CD8 cells lacked CD45RO, underwent positive selection for CCR7 and left out terminally differentiated effector memory CD45RA+ cells. Libraries were prepared by immunoSEQ multiplex PCR; TCRdb keeps only in-frame clonotypes and omits some of them. Of 1.5 million to 2.5 million clones detected, less than 95% appear once; the ten largest clones hold 0.9% to 1.5%. The clonotype comes from a young man in good health. V is TRBV2 and J is TRBJ1-1, with D possibly matching TRBD1 (5 bases). Sample: naive CD8+ T cells sorted from blood. The CDR3 DNA is TGTGCCAGTACTTCCGGACAAACGTCCTCTGAAGCTTTCTTT. This sequence encodes CASTSGQTSSEAFF.